Sequencing of this T cell receptor beta chain was carried out in a study of control samples from healthy donors and cancer patients. Sequencing was performed with immunoSEQ multiplex PCR; in TCRdb, only in-frame clones are kept and a portion is missing. The repertoire holds around 130,000 clones, around 90% seen once, with around 40% in the top ten. The CDR3 totals 14 residues. The ends lost 8 bases at V and 5 bases at J; junction bases unmatched: 7. Per the germline V gene, CDR1 is KGHSH and CDR2 is LQKENI. This sequence joins TRBV18 and TRBJ2-3; 10 nucleotides align to TRBD2. Sequencing was carried out using blood. This TCR derives from a man in his fifties or sixties in good health. The CDR3 DNA reads TGTGCCAGCGGGAAGCGGGGGGGCGAAGATACGCAGTATTTT. Its protein is CASGKRGGEDTQYF.